This record looks at one T cell receptor beta chain sequence and its context. How the authors handled the data: Reference gene primers were amplified, and this amplification served to estimate nucleated cell counts. Profiled with immunoSEQ multiplex PCR; TCRdb holds only in-frame clones, not every one. V and J calls and clone size come straight from that table; D and trimming were deduced from the DNA. The sample lists about 330,000 clones; approximately 86% were seen once. The V gene lost 2 bases and the J gene lost 6 bases, with 14 bases spanning the gap. CDR1 is SNHLY, CDR2 FYNNEI, per germline. This CDR3 spans 15 amino acids. Seattle researchers signed up patients amid active infection and tracked them longitudinally. This specimen belongs to a study of blood T cell repertoires in COVID-19. For the study at large: Specimens from acute and convalescent COVID-19 originated in the United States, Italy and Spain. T cells, B-cell-depleted T cells, or PBMCs provided the cDNA or gDNA that served as material.

The chain employs TRBV2 and TRBJ1-5, with D perhaps matching TRBD1 (6 bases). Sequenced input: peripheral blood. The receptor's source is a man aged 30 to 45 with COVID-19, enrolled during active disease. The DNA for the CDR3 is TGTGCCAGCAGTGAATCAACAGGGTCGCGTCAGCCCCAGCATTTT. Protein product: CASSESTGSRQPQHF.